A single sample is the source of the 27 T cell receptor beta chains below, sequenced in a study of response to subunit inactivated influenza vaccine. A single record per CDR3 protein comes from TCRdb applying MiXCR to the RT-PCR reads. The sample includes about 190,000 distinct CDR3 sequences, approximately 15% seen only once; the top ten take roughly 24%. The sample here was CD8+ T cells sorted from PBMCs, taken approximately 5 days after vaccination. The receptors were gathered from a man in his fifties who received an inactivated influenza vaccine.

The chain uses TRBV6-1 and TRBJ2-1; 12 bases map to TRBD2. The V gene end was trimmed by 0 bases and the J gene end by 12 bases; junction bases not matched to a gene: 9. This CDR3 has 16 amino acids. The germline V gene has CDR1 MNHNS and CDR2 SASEGT. CDR3: CASSEASSSGGARQFF. The DNA for the CDR3 is TGTGCCAGCAGTGAAGCGTCTTCTAGCGGGGGGGCCCGGCAGTTCTTC.

The table lists this clonotype with many counts. The chain joins TRBV12-3 or TRBV12-4 to TRBJ2-3; TRBD1 or TRBD2 may be the D gene (5 bases each). Trimming cost V 6 bases and J 2 bases, with 15 bases left between them. The CDR3 spans 15 residues. DNA of the CDR3: TGTGCCAGCAGGTCGCAAGGGACGAACACAGATACGCAGTATTTT. This translates into CASRSQGTNTDTQYF.

At least ten counts were recorded for this clonotype. The gene calls are TRBV12-3 or TRBV12-4 and TRBJ1-5; TRBD1 agrees at 9 bases. The CDR3 totals 15 residues. The V and J ends lost 5 bases and 3 bases, in that order; junction bases with no gene match: 5. The CDR3: CASSPGQGYNQPQHF. The DNA of the CDR3 is TGTGCCAGCAGTCCGGGACAGGGATACAATCAGCCCCAGCATTTT.

This clonotype was seen more than once but under ten times. The chain recombines TRBV5-6 with TRBJ2-7; 9 bases align to TRBD1. There are 14 residues in the CDR3. V gave up 5 bases and J gave up 3 bases; unmatched junction bases: 6. Germline V lookup: CDR1 SGHDT, CDR2 YYEEEE. The CDR3 sequence is CASRPGTGFYEQYF. In DNA form, the CDR3 reads TGTGCCAGCAGGCCCGGGACAGGGTTCTACGAGCAGTACTTC.

This chain joins TRBV7-8 and TRBJ1-5, with D possibly matching TRBD1 (5 bases). Per the germline V gene, CDR1 is SGHVS and CDR2 is FQNEAQ. V dropped 3 bases and J dropped 3 bases, with 9 bases sitting between them. CDR3 length equals 14 residues. CDR3 residues: CASSFDSLNQPQHF. In DNA form, the CDR3 reads TGTGCCAGCAGCTTCGACAGCCTCAATCAGCCCCAGCATTTT. The variable domain in full, completed from reference TRBV7-8 and TRBJ1-5, reads GAGVSQSPRYKVAKRGQDVALRCDPISGHVSLFWYQQALGQGPEFLTYFQNEAQLDKSGLPSDRFFAERPEGSVSTLKIQRTQQEDSAVYLCASSFDSLNQPQHFGDGTRLSIL.

V and J are TRBV7-8 and TRBJ2-1, with 9 positions matching TRBD2. Germline trimming cut 5 bases from V and 4 bases from J; bases unmatched to any gene: 6. This CDR3 spans 15 amino acids. Per the germline V gene, CDR1 is SGHVS and CDR2 is FQNEAQ. CDR3 in amino acids: CASSIGTSTYNEQFF. In DNA form, the CDR3 reads TGTGCCAGCAGCATCGGGACTAGCACTTACAATGAGCAGTTCTTC.

The chain carries TRBV25-1 and TRBJ2-7; the D is unclear. This CDR3 has 20 amino acids. V was clipped by 1 base and J by 0 bases, with 25 bases between them. Germline V CDR1 and CDR2: MGHDK, SYGVNS. CDR3 sequence reads: CASSELVEKIGPYVSYEQYF. In nucleotides, the CDR3 is TGTGCCAGCAGTGAATTGGTTGAGAAAATAGGCCCCTACGTCTCCTACGAGCAGTACTTC.

This clonotype was counted a few times. This sequence joins TRBV7-2 and TRBJ2-1, with 11 positions matching TRBD2. Germline V gene data show CDR1 as SGHTA and CDR2 as FQGNSA. This CDR3 has 15 residues. J gave up 3 bases and V 5 bases, and 3 bases lay outside the gene matches. The CDR3 nucleotides are TGTGCCAGCAGCCGCACTAGCGGGAGCTACAATGAGCAGTTCTTC. Translating gives CASSRTSGSYNEQFF.

This sequence joins TRBV7-8 and TRBJ2-7, with TRBD1 identical over 7 bases. This CDR3 region has 12 residues. Per germline, CDR1 SGHVS and CDR2 FQNEAQ. V dropped 4 bases and J dropped 10; count of bases not matched to a gene: 7. CDR3 protein: CASSSRTGVQYF. The CDR3 DNA follows: TGTGCCAGCAGCTCGCGCACAGGGGTTCAGTACTTC.

This clonotype was seen only a few times. The chain carries TRBV12-3 or TRBV12-4 and TRBJ2-1, with 8 bases lining up with TRBD2. Germline trimming cut 8 bases from V and 7 bases from J; bases unmatched to any gene: 13. This CDR3 contains 15 residues. The CDR3 here is CASEEHSGSENEQFF. CDR3 coding DNA: TGTGCCAGCGAGGAACACAGCGGGAGCGAGAATGAGCAGTTCTTC.

The chain recombines TRBV6-2 or TRBV6-3 with TRBJ1-2; D is ambiguous. Deletions cut 0 bases from V and 1 base from J, with 15 bases between. Per the germline V gene, CDR1 is MNHEY and CDR2 is SVGEGT. The CDR3 spans 17 residues. The CDR3 spells CASSYSIFDGLNYGYTF. The DNA for the CDR3 is TGTGCCAGCAGTTACTCGATATTCGACGGCCTTAACTATGGCTACACCTTC.

The chain uses TRBV5-1 and TRBJ2-7; D perhaps matches TRBD1 (6 bases). Trimming shortened V by 4 bases and J by 4 bases, and 12 bases separated the two germline ends. Per the germline V gene, CDR1 is SGHRS and CDR2 is YFSETQ. The CDR3 length is 13 residues. CDR3 protein: CASSPIGGYEQYF. The CDR3 region has the DNA TGCGCCAGCAGCCCGATAGGGGGTTACGAGCAGTACTTC.

This clonotype was counted many times. The chain combines TRBV12-3 or TRBV12-4 with TRBJ1-1, with D hard to call. V lost 1 base, J lost 0 bases, and 6 bases lay in between. There are 14 residues in the CDR3. The CDR3, as DNA: TGTGCCAGCAGTTTAGACAGTTTGAACACTGAAGCTTTCTTT. Its protein product is CASSLDSLNTEAFF.

V gene TRBV29-1 combines with J gene TRBJ2-1, with a possible D match to TRBD2 (5 bases). The CDR3 has 11 amino acids. In germline, CDR1 is SQVTM, CDR2 ANQGSEA. Deletions cut 6 bases from V and 5 bases from J, with 8 bases between. The CDR3 reads CSVTRDNEQFF. The CDR3, as DNA: TGCAGCGTAACGAGGGACAATGAGCAGTTCTTC.

This clonotype has more than one count but fewer than ten. The chain carries TRBV29-1 and TRBJ1-2; the D gene is possibly TRBD1 (6 bases). CDR1 SQVTM and CDR2 ANQGSEA come from the germline V gene. The CDR3 is 12 residues long. The germline V and J ends were trimmed by 6 bases and 4 bases, with 12 bases remaining between them. The CDR3 DNA follows: TGCAGCGTCGCACAGGGAGGCTATGGCTACACCTTC. Protein product: CSVAQGGYGYTF.

V gene TRBV5-6 combines with J gene TRBJ1-1; 7 nucleotides line up with TRBD1. J gave up 0 bases and V 6 bases, and 11 bases lay outside the gene matches. Germline CDR1 SGHDT, CDR2 YYEEEE. This CDR3 has 16 residues. The CDR3 here is CASNPWTGLMNTEAFF. The CDR3 DNA follows: TGTGCCAGCAACCCATGGACAGGCCTCATGAACACTGAAGCTTTCTTT.

This chain joins TRBV10-3 and TRBJ2-7; the D is unclear. Germline values: CDR1 ENHRY, CDR2 SYGVKD. The CDR3 loop spans 15 amino acids. With 0 bases removed from V and 11 bases from J, the gap between germline ends came to 20 bases. CDR3 protein: CAISESRDGRMVEYF. The CDR3 DNA is TGTGCCATCAGTGAGTCCCGAGACGGTCGGATGGTGGAGTACTTC.

The chain joins TRBV4-1 to TRBJ1-2, with D maybe TRBD1 (5 bases). The V end was cut by 1 base, the J end by 2 bases, with 11 bases between. The CDR3 covers 15 residues. Germline V gene sequence: CDR1 MGHRA, CDR2 YSYEKL. CDR3 DNA sequence: TGCGCCAGCAGCCAAGTCGGGACGGGGAACTATGGCTACACCTTC. Protein sequence: CASSQVGTGNYGYTF.

This clonotype was seen more than once but under ten times. The chain recombines TRBV12-3 or TRBV12-4 with TRBJ1-1; no reliable D call. The CDR3 contains 16 residues. V gave up 7 bases and J gave up 0 bases, with 18 bases separating them. The CDR3 sequence is CASTPLDNPLNTEAFF. DNA for the CDR3: TGTGCCAGCACCCCACTAGACAACCCCTTGAACACTGAAGCTTTCTTT.

The chain uses TRBV10-3 and TRBJ2-3; D unclear. The CDR3 length is 12 residues. CDR1 and CDR2 from the germline V gene are ENHRY and SYGVKD. Deletions cut 10 bases from V and 0 bases from J, with 8 bases between. This CDR3 is CATGGSTDTQYF. The CDR3 coding sequence is TGTGCCACCGGCGGAAGCACAGATACGCAGTATTTT.

This clonotype was found a few times. J is TRBJ2-1 and V is TRBV6-2 or TRBV6-3; D ambiguous. The V gene lost 6 bases and the J gene lost 8 bases, with 11 bases spanning the gap. The CDR3 is made up of 12 amino acids. Germline assignment: CDR1 MNHEY and CDR2 SVGEGT. CDR3 residues: CASRGLGYEQFF. The CDR3, as DNA: TGTGCCAGCAGGGGGTTAGGGTATGAGCAGTTCTTC.

The chain uses TRBV20-1 and TRBJ1-5, with 7 positions matching TRBD1. This CDR3 is built from 16 residues. The V gene's germline CDR1 is DFQATT and CDR2 SNEGSKA (reference sequence). V gave up 0 bases and J gave up 2 bases; unmatched junction bases: 7. The CDR3 DNA is TGCAGTGCTAGAGATCTGAGGGGGCAGGGCAATCAGCCCCAGCATTTT. Amino acid sequence: CSARDLRGQGNQPQHF.

This chain uses TRBV10-3 with TRBJ2-4; no clear D. Germline CDR1 is ENHRY and CDR2 is SYGVKD. The ends were cut back, 3 bases at V and 8 bases at J, with 11 bases in the middle. CDR3 length: 13 amino acids. The CDR3 coding sequence is TGTGCCATCAGTGAAGGACCCCGGGACATTCAGTACTTC. Its translation is CAISEGPRDIQYF.

This clonotype was counted only a few times. The V call is TRBV2, the J call TRBJ2-7; 10 nucleotides match TRBD1. Trimming cost V 0 bases and J 4 bases; bases outside gene matches: 3. Germline V gene data show CDR1 as SNHLY and CDR2 as FYNNEI. The CDR3 is 15 residues long. The CDR3 DNA sequence: TGTGCCAGCAGTGAAGCGCTGGGACAGGGGTACGAGCAGTACTTC. As protein: CASSEALGQGYEQYF.

This clonotype was counted ten times or more. The chain carries TRBV7-9 and TRBJ1-1; no firm D call. This CDR3 region has 14 residues. The V end was cut by 4 bases, the J end by 0 bases, with 9 bases between. Germline V CDR1 and CDR2: SEHNR, FQNEAQ (reference sequence). The CDR3: CASSSSRMNTEAFF. The CDR3 DNA follows: TGTGCCAGCAGCTCGAGTAGAATGAACACTGAAGCTTTCTTT.

This clonotype was found many times. CDR3 in amino acids: CASSFGRGPYNSPLHF. For the CDR3, the DNA is TGTGCCAGCAGTTTCGGCAGGGGGCCCTATAATTCACCCCTCCACTTT. The rearrangement joins TRBV12-3 or TRBV12-4 to TRBJ1-6; 8 positions match TRBD1. V dropped 3 bases and J dropped 2; count of bases not matched to a gene: 3. The CDR3 has 16 amino acids.

This clonotype was counted at least ten times. CDR3 in amino acids: CSVGTGAEQFF. The CDR3 bases are TGCAGCGTCGGGACAGGGGCTGAGCAGTTCTTC. The chain couples TRBV29-1 to TRBJ2-1; 10 bases are shared with TRBD1. The CDR3 sequence is 11 residues long. V lost 6 bases and J lost 9; bases outside the gene matches: 2. CDR1 SQVTM and CDR2 ANQGSEA come from the germline V gene.